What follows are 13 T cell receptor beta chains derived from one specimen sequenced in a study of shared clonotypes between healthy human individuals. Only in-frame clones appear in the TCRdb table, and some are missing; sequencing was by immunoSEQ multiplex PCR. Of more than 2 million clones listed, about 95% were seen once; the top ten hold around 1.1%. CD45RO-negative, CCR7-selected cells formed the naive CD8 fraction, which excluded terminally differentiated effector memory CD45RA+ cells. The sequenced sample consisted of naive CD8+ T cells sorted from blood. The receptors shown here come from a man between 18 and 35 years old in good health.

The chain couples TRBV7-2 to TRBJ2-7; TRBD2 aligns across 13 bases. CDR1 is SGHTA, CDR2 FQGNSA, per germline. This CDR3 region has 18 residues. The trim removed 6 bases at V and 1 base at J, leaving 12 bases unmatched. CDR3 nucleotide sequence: TGTGCCAGCAGTCCCGGACTAGCGGGAGACGGGTTTTCCTACGAGCAGTACTTC. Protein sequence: CASSPGLAGDGFSYEQYF.

As DNA, the CDR3 is TGTGCCAGCAGTAAAGGGGGGGGAGGGGAGCTGTTTTTT. It specifies CASSKGGGGELFF. This sequence joins TRBV6-6 and TRBJ2-2; a possible D gene is TRBD2 (7 bases). Germline assignment: CDR1 MNHNY and CDR2 SVGAGI (reference sequence). V lost 5 bases and J lost 8, with 12 bases in between. This CDR3 has 13 amino acids.

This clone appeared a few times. The CDR3 nucleotides read TGTGCCAGCAGCTTAGGGGATGGGGAGCAGTACTTC. Encoded protein: CASSLGDGEQYF. V usage is TRBV11-3 and J usage is TRBJ2-7; D is unclear. Trimming removed 1 base at V and 7 bases at J, with 8 bases between. The CDR3 has 12 residues. In germline, CDR1 is SGHNT, CDR2 YENEEA. The full variable domain, completed using reference TRBV11-3 and TRBJ2-7, is EAGVVQSPRYKIIEKKQPVAFWCNPISGHNTLYWYLQNLGQGPELLIRYENEEAVDDSQLPKDRFSAERLKGVDSTLKIQPAELGDSAVYLCASSLGDGEQYFGPGTRLTVT.

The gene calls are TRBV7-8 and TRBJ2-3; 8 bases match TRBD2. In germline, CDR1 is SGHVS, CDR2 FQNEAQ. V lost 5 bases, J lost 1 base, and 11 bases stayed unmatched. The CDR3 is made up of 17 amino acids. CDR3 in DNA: TGTGCCAGCAGCCCTCGTTTAGCGGGATTGCGCACAGATACGCAGTATTTT. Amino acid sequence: CASSPRLAGLRTDTQYF.

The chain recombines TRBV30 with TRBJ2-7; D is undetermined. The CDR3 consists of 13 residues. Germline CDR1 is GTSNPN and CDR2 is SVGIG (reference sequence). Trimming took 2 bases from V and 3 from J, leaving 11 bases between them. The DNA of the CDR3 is TGTGCCTGGAGTTACTTGGAGAACTACGAGCAGTACTTC. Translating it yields CAWSYLENYEQYF.

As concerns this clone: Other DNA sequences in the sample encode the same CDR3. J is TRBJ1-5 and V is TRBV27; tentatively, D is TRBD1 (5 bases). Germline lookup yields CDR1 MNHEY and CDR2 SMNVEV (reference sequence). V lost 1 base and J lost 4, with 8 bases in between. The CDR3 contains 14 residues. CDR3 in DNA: TGTGCCAGCAGTTTATGGGGGAGTAATCAGCCCCAGCATTTT. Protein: CASSLWGSNQPQHF.

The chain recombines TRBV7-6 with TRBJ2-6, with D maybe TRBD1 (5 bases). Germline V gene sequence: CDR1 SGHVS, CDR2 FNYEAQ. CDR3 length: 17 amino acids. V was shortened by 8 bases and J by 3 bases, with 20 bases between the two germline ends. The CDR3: CASGQEVAGFGANVLTF. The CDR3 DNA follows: TGTGCCAGCGGCCAAGAGGTCGCAGGGTTTGGGGCCAACGTCCTGACTTTC.

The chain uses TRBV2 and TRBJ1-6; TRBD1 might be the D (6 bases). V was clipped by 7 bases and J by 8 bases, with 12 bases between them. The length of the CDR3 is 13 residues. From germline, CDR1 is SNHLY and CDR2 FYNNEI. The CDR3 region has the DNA TGTGCCAGCACCGCCGGGACACATTCACCCCTCCACTTT. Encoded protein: CASTAGTHSPLHF.

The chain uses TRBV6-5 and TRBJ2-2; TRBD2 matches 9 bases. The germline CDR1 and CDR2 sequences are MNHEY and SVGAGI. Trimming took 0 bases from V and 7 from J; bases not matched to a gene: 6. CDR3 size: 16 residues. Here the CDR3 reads CASSYSIAGVHGELFF. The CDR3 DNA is TGTGCCAGCAGTTACTCGATAGCGGGGGTTCACGGGGAGCTGTTTTTT.

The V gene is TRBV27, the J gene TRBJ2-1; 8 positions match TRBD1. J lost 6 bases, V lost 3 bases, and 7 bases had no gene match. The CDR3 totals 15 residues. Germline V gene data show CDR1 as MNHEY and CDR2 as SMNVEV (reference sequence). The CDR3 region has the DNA TGTGCCAGCAGTTTCACCGGACAGGGAAGCAATGAGCAGTTCTTC. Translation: CASSFTGQGSNEQFF.

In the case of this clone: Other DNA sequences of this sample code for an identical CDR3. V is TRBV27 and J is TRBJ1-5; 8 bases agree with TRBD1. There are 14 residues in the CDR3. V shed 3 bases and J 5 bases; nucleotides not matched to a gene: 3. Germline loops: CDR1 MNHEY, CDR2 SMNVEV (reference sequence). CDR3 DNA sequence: TGTGCCAGCAGTTTGATGACAGGGGATCAGCCCCAGCATTTT. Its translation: CASSLMTGDQPQHF.

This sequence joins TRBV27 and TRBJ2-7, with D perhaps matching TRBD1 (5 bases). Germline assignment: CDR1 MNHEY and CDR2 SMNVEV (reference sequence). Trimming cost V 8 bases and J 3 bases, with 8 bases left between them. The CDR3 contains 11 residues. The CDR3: CASGADYEQYF. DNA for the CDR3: TGTGCCAGCGGGGCAGACTACGAGCAGTACTTC.

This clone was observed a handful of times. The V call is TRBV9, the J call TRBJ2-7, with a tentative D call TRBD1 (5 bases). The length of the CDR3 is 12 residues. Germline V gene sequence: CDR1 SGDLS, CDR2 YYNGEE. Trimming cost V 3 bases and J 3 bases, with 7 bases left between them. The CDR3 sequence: CASSADNYEQYF. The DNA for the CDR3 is TGTGCCAGCAGCGCGGACAACTACGAGCAGTACTTC. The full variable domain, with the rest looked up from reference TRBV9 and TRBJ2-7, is DSGVTQTPKHLITATGQRVTLRCSPRSGDLSVYWYQQSLDQGLQFLIQYYNGEERAKGNILERFSAQQFPDLHSELNLSSLELGDSALYFCASSADNYEQYFGPGTRLTVT.